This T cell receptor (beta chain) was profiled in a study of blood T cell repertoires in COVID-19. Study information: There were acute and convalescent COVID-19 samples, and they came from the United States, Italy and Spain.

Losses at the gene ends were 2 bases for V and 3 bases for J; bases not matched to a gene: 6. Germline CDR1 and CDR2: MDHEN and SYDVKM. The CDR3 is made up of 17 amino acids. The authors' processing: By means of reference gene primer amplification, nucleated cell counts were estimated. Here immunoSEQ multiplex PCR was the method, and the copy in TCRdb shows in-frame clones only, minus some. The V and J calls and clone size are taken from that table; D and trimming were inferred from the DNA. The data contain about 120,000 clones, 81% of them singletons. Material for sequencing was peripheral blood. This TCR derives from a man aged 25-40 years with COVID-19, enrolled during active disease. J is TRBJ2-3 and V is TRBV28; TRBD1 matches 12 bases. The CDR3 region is CASSLAGTGGRTDTQYF. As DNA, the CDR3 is TGTGCCAGCAGTTTAGCCGGGACAGGGGGCCGGACAGATACGCAGTATTTT.